The 19 T cell receptor beta chains reported below all come from one sample, sequenced in a study of T cells in Graves' hyperthyroidism and ophthalmopathy. Amplification of TCR beta CDR3 regions used RNA as the template. The primer set for the first-round RT-PCR of the TCR CDR3 was HTBI. TCRdb reprocessed the multiplex PCR reads via MiXCR and lists one record per CDR3 protein. This table has 550,000 to 600,000 distinct CDR3 sequences, 13% to 15% appearing once. Sample: blood. The receptors were gathered from a woman aged 18 to 35 with Graves' ophthalmopathy.

This clonotype has just a few counts. This rearrangement joins TRBV9 to TRBJ2-2; D gene uncertain. Between the trimmed V and J ends, which lost 5 bases and 2 bases, there was a span of 10 bases. Looked up from germline, CDR1 is SGDLS and CDR2 is YYNGEE. The CDR3 covers 14 residues. In nucleotides, the CDR3 is TGTGCCAGCAGTGGACGGACCAACACCGGGGAGCTGTTTTTT. It encodes CASSGRTNTGELFF.

This clonotype has ten or more counts. In nucleotides, the CDR3 is TGTGCCAGCAGTTATTGGTCCAACTATGGCTACACCTTC. It codes for CASSYWSNYGYTF. This sequence joins TRBV13 and TRBJ1-2; D call uncertain. This CDR3 region has 13 residues. The germline V gene has CDR1 PRHDT and CDR2 FYEKMQ (reference sequence). Between the trimmed V and J ends, which lost 6 bases and 2 bases, there was a span of 10 bases. Together with reference TRBV13 and TRBJ1-2, the CDR3 gives the full variable domain: AAGVIQSPRHLIKEKRETATLKCYPIPRHDTVYWYQQGPGQDPQFLISFYEKMQSDKGSIPDRFSAQQFSDYHSELNMSSLELGDSALYFCASSYWSNYGYTFGSGTRLTVV.

There are many counts of this clonotype. V is TRBV20-1 and J is TRBJ1-1; possibly TRBD1 for D (6 bases). CDR3 length: 12 amino acids. Trimming stripped 0 bases from V and 10 bases from J, with 12 bases between. Germline V gene data show CDR1 as DFQATT and CDR2 as SNEGSKA (reference sequence). The CDR3 region is CSARDRTAGAFF. The CDR3 DNA sequence: TGCAGTGCTAGAGATCGGACAGCCGGAGCTTTCTTT.

This clonotype showed up just a few times. The CDR3 nucleotides are TGCAGTGCCGACTCCGCCGGGGATGAGCAGTTCTTC. Protein sequence: CSADSAGDEQFF. This chain joins TRBV20-1 and TRBJ2-1; tentatively, D is TRBD2 (5 bases). CDR1 DFQATT and CDR2 SNEGSKA come from the germline V gene (reference sequence). V gave up 6 bases and J gave up 8 bases, with 14 bases separating them. This CDR3 comprises 12 residues.

At least ten counts were recorded for this clonotype. The rearrangement uses TRBV7-9 and TRBJ1-1; no clear D gene. The length of the CDR3 is 11 residues. The V and J ends lost 2 bases and 8 bases respectively, with 6 bases between them. CDR1 is SEHNR, CDR2 FQNEAQ, per germline (reference sequence). CDR3 sequence reads: CASSLRQEAFF. As DNA, the CDR3 is TGTGCCAGCAGCTTAAGGCAAGAAGCTTTCTTT.

The table lists this clonotype with many counts. This CDR3 reads CASSSNGYTF. CDR3 in DNA: TGTGCCAGCAGTTCGAACGGCTACACCTTC. The rearrangement joins TRBV27 to TRBJ1-2; D uncertain. The germline V gene encodes CDR1 MNHEY and CDR2 SMNVEV (reference sequence). V was trimmed by 4 bases and J by 8 bases, leaving 5 bases between them. The CDR3 length is 10 residues.

V gene TRBV7-2 combines with J gene TRBJ2-1; 14 bases are shared with TRBD2. CDR1 SGHTA and CDR2 FQGNSA come from the germline V gene. J was trimmed by 5 bases and V by 3 bases; bases with no gene match: 12. The CDR3 contains 19 residues. The CDR3 DNA follows: TGTGCCAGCAGCTTGGGGACCCGACTAGCGGGAGGGCCGAACAATGAGCAGTTCTTC. This gives the protein CASSLGTRLAGGPNNEQFF.

The V call is TRBV7-2, the J call TRBJ2-1; 10 bases align to TRBD2. Germline trimming cut 4 bases from V and 2 bases from J; bases unmatched to any gene: 8. The germline V gene has CDR1 SGHTA and CDR2 FQGNSA. The CDR3 sequence is 17 residues long. CDR3 nucleotides: TGTGCCAGCAGCTCCATAGCGGGAGGTGGGGCCTACAATGAGCAGTTCTTC. Protein product: CASSSIAGGGAYNEQFF.

The V gene is TRBV7-8, the J gene TRBJ1-1; TRBD1 aligns across 9 bases. CDR3 length: 15 residues. CDR1 is SGHVS and CDR2 is FQNEAQ in the germline V gene. V trimming: 5 bases; J trimming: 4 bases; junction bases outside the gene matches: 8. The CDR3 protein is CASSKGTGRTTEAFF. The CDR3 DNA follows: TGTGCCAGCAGCAAAGGGACAGGGAGGACCACTGAAGCTTTCTTT.

The table lists this clonotype with a few counts. The chain employs TRBV6-5 and TRBJ1-2, with 8 bases that match TRBD1. Germline V gene lookup returns CDR1 MNHEY and CDR2 SVGAGI. This CDR3 is built from 14 residues. V trimming: 4 bases; J trimming: 7 bases; junction bases outside the gene matches: 8. CDR3 coding DNA: TGTGCCAGCAGTTTATCAGGGGGCTGGGGTGGCTACACCTTC. Translation: CASSLSGGWGGYTF.

At least ten counts were recorded for this clonotype. The V and J genes are TRBV5-5 and TRBJ1-1; TRBD1 matches at 7 bases. The junction had 5 bases not matched to a gene; V was cut back by 4 bases and J by 2 bases. Germline V lookup: CDR1 SGHKS, CDR2 YYEKEE (reference sequence). This CDR3 is 14 amino acids long. The CDR3 DNA reads TGTGCCAGCAGCAGGACAGGAATAAACACTGAAGCTTTCTTT. Amino acid sequence: CASSRTGINTEAFF.

Comment on this clonotype: At one of its ends the junction is not consistent with the germline gene, which may arise from a read error. The chain links TRBV5-1 to TRBJ1-4, with D uncertain. The V gene's germline CDR1 is SGHRS and CDR2 YFSETQ. The CDR3 length is 14 residues. CDR3 DNA: TGCGCCAGCGGAGGAAAGGGAGGAGATGAAAAGCTGTTTTTT. This codes for CASGGKGGDEKLFF. Based on the CDR3 plus reference TRBV5-1 and TRBJ1-4, the full variable domain is KAGVTQTPRYLIKTRGQQVTLSCSPISGHRSVSWYQQTPGQGLQFLFEYFSETQRNKGNFPGRFSGRQFSNSRSEMNVSTLELGDSALYLCASGGKGGDEKLFFGSGTQLSVL.

This chain connects TRBV6-5 to TRBJ2-5, with D unclear. The CDR3 is made up of 15 amino acids. Per the germline V gene, CDR1 is MNHEY and CDR2 is SVGAGI. V lost 0 bases and J 5 bases, leaving 13 bases between the germline ends. CDR3 residues: CASSYSNGRGETQYF. CDR3 in DNA: TGTGCCAGCAGTTACTCGAATGGACGCGGTGAGACCCAGTACTTC.

This clonotype was seen many times. The genes are TRBV7-2 and TRBJ2-7; D not certain. The CDR3 length is 16 residues. CDR1 and CDR2 from the germline V gene are SGHTA and FQGNSA. The V and J ends lost 1 base and 3 bases respectively, with 16 bases between them. DNA of the CDR3: TGTGCCAGCAGCTTAGTTCTCAGCCTGAAGGACTACGAGCAGTACTTC. Its translation: CASSLVLSLKDYEQYF. The full variable domain, rest sourced from reference TRBV7-2 and TRBJ2-7, is GAGVSQSPSNKVTEKGKDVELRCDPISGHTALYWYRQSLGQGLEFLIYFQGNSAPDKSGLPSDRFSAERTGGSVSTLTIQRTQQEDSAVYLCASSLVLSLKDYEQYFGPGTRLTVT.

This clonotype was counted at least ten times. V gene TRBV6-1 combines with J gene TRBJ2-7; possibly TRBD1 or TRBD2 for D (6 bases each). CDR1 and CDR2 from the germline V gene are MNHNS and SASEGT. The CDR3 length is 12 residues. V was trimmed by 6 bases and J by 4 bases, leaving 10 bases between them. In nucleotides, the CDR3 is TGTGCCAGCAGCCAGGGGAGGTACGAGCAGTACTTC. As protein: CASSQGRYEQYF.

The rearrangement links TRBV6-2 or TRBV6-3 to TRBJ1-3, with D perhaps matching TRBD1 (6 bases). The V end lost 0 bases, the J end lost 1 base, and 7 bases lay between the germline ends. CDR1 is MNHEY and CDR2 is SVGEGT in the germline V gene. The CDR3 is made up of 15 amino acids. The CDR3 nucleotides are TGTGCCAGCAGTTACTCGGGGGCATCTGGAAACACCATATATTTT. This gives the protein CASSYSGASGNTIYF.

This clonotype was seen only a few times. This chain links TRBV5-8 with TRBJ2-5; 9 bases are a match to TRBD2. This CDR3 has 15 amino acids. In germline, CDR1 is SGHTS, CDR2 YDEGEE. The trim removed 4 bases at V and 2 bases at J, leaving 6 bases unmatched. CDR3: CASSRAGGRQETQYF. Written as DNA, the CDR3 is TGTGCCAGCAGCCGAGCGGGAGGCAGACAAGAGACCCAGTACTTC. The full variable domain, in which reference TRBV5-8 and TRBJ2-5 provide the parts outside the CDR3, is EAGVTQSPTHLIKTRGQQATLRCSPISGHTSVYWYQQALGLGLQFLLWYDEGEERNRGNFPPRFSGRQFPNYSSELNVNALELEDSALYLCASSRAGGRQETQYFGPGTRLLVL.

This clonotype was found a few times. The gene calls are TRBV7-2 and TRBJ2-3; weak D call: TRBD2 (5 bases). CDR1 is SGHTA and CDR2 is FQGNSA in the germline V gene. The CDR3 is 18 residues long. The V end was cut by 5 bases, the J end by 0 bases, with 21 bases between. The CDR3 DNA is TGTGCCAGCAGCGCCTCGGTTGGGAGTTTTGCTAGCACAGATACGCAGTATTTT. Amino acid sequence: CASSASVGSFASTDTQYF.

This clonotype was seen at least ten times. The chain is built from TRBV6-1 and TRBJ2-7, with D possibly being TRBD1 (8 bases). Germline V gives CDR1 MNHNS, CDR2 SASEGT. The CDR3 is 14 amino acids. V shed 6 bases and J shed 2 bases, with 14 bases lying between them. The CDR3 DNA reads TGTGCCAGCAGCTATACAGGGGGGGCCTACGAGCAGTACTTC. Its translation: CASSYTGGAYEQYF.